What follows is one T cell receptor beta chain and its context. Germline lookup yields CDR1 SGHTA and CDR2 FQGNSA. With 4 bases removed from V and 4 bases from J, the gap between germline ends came to 14 bases. The CDR3 spans 15 residues. The data were obtained in a study of blood T cell repertoires in COVID-19. Study overall: COVID-19 samples collected from the United States, Italy and Spain covered acute and convalescent phases. PBMCs, B-cell-depleted T cells, or T cells provided the cDNA or gDNA that made up the material.

As originally analysed: Amplification with reference gene primers provided the estimates of nucleated cell counts. This table comes from immunoSEQ multiplex PCR, and its TCRdb copy is limited to in-frame clones, with some not included. V, J and clone size are taken as reported in that table, and D and trimming were inferred from the DNA itself. This sample has around 99,000 clones, with around nine tenths found just once. The material sequenced was peripheral blood. The sequence derives from a woman aged 25 to 39 with acute or convalescent COVID-19. The chain combines TRBV7-2 with TRBJ1-3; D call uncertain. The CDR3 here is CASSSTGTRGNTIYF. The CDR3 region has the DNA TGTGCCAGCAGCTCCACCGGCACGAGGGGAAACACCATATATTTT.